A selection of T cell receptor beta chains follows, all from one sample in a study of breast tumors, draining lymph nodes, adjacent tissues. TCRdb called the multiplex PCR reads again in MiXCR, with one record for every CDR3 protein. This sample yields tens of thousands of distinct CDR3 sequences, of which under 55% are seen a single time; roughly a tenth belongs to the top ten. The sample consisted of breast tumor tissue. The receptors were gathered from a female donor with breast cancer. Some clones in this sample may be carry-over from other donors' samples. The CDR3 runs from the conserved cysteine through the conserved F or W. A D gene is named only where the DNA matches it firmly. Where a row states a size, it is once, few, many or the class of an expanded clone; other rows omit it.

CDR3aa: CASSTGTGGRTEAFF; CDR3nt: TGTGCCAGCAGCACTGGGACAGGGGGCCGCACTGAAGCTTTCTTT; abundance: once; d_gene: TRBD1; v_gene: TRBV5-4; j_gene: TRBJ1-1
CDR3aa: CAISYPSTNEQFF; CDR3nt: TGTGCCATCAGTTACCCGTCGACCAATGAGCAGTTCTTC; abundance: once; d_gene: .; v_gene: TRBV10-3; j_gene: TRBJ2-1
CDR3aa: CASRVSGGPYEQYF; CDR3nt: TGTGCCAGCAGAGTCTCGGGAGGGCCGTACGAGCAGTACTTC; abundance: medium-sized; d_gene: TRBD2; v_gene: TRBV2; j_gene: TRBJ2-7
CDR3aa: CSVGATNEKLFF; CDR3nt: TGCAGCGTTGGAGCAACTAATGAAAAACTGTTTTTT; abundance: .; d_gene: .; v_gene: TRBV29-1; j_gene: TRBJ1-4
CDR3aa: CASSEEPKGPRGADYGYTF; CDR3nt: TGTGCCAGCAGTGAAGAACCCAAAGGCCCCAGGGGCGCAGACTATGGCTACACCTTC; abundance: .; d_gene: .; v_gene: TRBV25-1; j_gene: TRBJ1-2
CDR3aa: CASSVVPTGDGGDTGELFF; CDR3nt: TGTGCCAGCAGCGTAGTCCCCACAGGGGACGGGGGGGACACCGGGGAGCTGTTTTTT; abundance: many; d_gene: .; v_gene: TRBV9; j_gene: TRBJ2-2
CDR3aa: CASSPQTSGGTDTQYF; CDR3nt: TGTGCCAGCAGCCCCCAGACTAGCGGGGGCACAGATACGCAGTATTTT; abundance: many; d_gene: TRBD2; v_gene: TRBV3-1; j_gene: TRBJ2-3
CDR3aa: CASSLSGADIGNTIYF; CDR3nt: TGTGCCAGCAGCTTATCGGGGGCCGACATTGGAAACACCATATATTTT; abundance: many; d_gene: .; v_gene: TRBV7-9; j_gene: TRBJ1-3
CDR3aa: CATLLDRATEAFF; CDR3nt: TGTGCCACCCTATTGGACAGGGCCACTGAAGCTTTCTTT; abundance: .; d_gene: TRBD1; v_gene: TRBV10-3; j_gene: TRBJ1-1
CDR3aa: CASSHNVFDEQFF; CDR3nt: TGCGCCAGCAGCCACAACGTTTTTGATGAGCAGTTCTTC; abundance: many; d_gene: .; v_gene: TRBV4-1; j_gene: TRBJ2-1
CDR3aa: CASSARRGQETQYF; CDR3nt: TGTGCCAGCAGCGCCCGGAGGGGACAAGAGACCCAGTACTTC; abundance: many; d_gene: .; v_gene: TRBV11-3; j_gene: TRBJ2-5
CDR3aa: CSAENQETQYF; CDR3nt: TGCAGTGCTGAGAACCAAGAGACCCAGTACTTC; abundance: many; d_gene: .; v_gene: TRBV20-1; j_gene: TRBJ2-5
CDR3aa: CASSAGNNQPQHF; CDR3nt: TGTGCCAGCAGCGCAGGGAACAATCAGCCCCAGCATTTT; abundance: .; d_gene: .; v_gene: TRBV7-2; j_gene: TRBJ1-5
CDR3aa: CSARDPSSTSGRGYLGNSPLHF; CDR3nt: TGCAGTGCTAGAGATCCGAGTAGTACTAGCGGGAGGGGGTATTTGGGAAATTCACCCCTCCACTTT; abundance: .; d_gene: .; v_gene: TRBV20-1; j_gene: TRBJ1-6
CDR3aa: CASSPWTSGNEQFF; CDR3nt: TGTGCCAGTAGTCCATGGACTAGCGGCAATGAGCAGTTCTTC; abundance: many; d_gene: TRBD2; v_gene: TRBV19; j_gene: TRBJ2-1
CDR3aa: CASSLGGYVLTF; CDR3nt: TGTGCCAGCAGCTTAGGGGGCTACGTCCTGACTTTC; abundance: .; d_gene: .; v_gene: TRBV7-2; j_gene: TRBJ2-6
CDR3aa: CASSYSSKRAVGNTIYF; CDR3nt: TGTGCCAGCAGTTACTCGAGTAAGCGGGCAGTTGGAAACACCATATATTTT; abundance: many; d_gene: .; v_gene: TRBV6-5; j_gene: TRBJ1-3
CDR3aa: CASSQDFLAGAPDTQYF; CDR3nt: TGTGCCAGCAGCCAAGATTTTTTGGCGGGAGCCCCAGATACGCAGTATTTT; abundance: .; d_gene: TRBD2; v_gene: TRBV14; j_gene: TRBJ2-3